Following are 30 T cell receptor beta chains from one sample sequenced in a study of T cell changes during pregnancy in multiple sclerosis (dated by TCRdb to 2018 to 2020). The library was built by means of the immunoSEQ multiplex PCR assay. TCRdb stores this immuneACCESS table with in-frame sequences only. Part of the clones is absent; in the studies checked, under half of the shortfall reflects unresolved V genes, and no reason is known for the rest. The sample includes around 71,000 clones, with about 92% observed a single time. Clones ranked in the top ten supply about 1.2% of the sample. Sequencing was performed on peripheral blood, taken in the third trimester of pregnancy. The receptors originated from a female donor with multiple sclerosis, enrolled in a pregnancy study.

The chain joins TRBV11-2 to TRBJ2-7; D is unresolved. V was pared by 5 bases and J by 3 bases, with 14 bases between. CDR1 is SGHAT, CDR2 FQNNGV, per germline. CDR3 length: 14 amino acids. CDR3 in amino acids: CASSPRGGVYEQYF. In nucleotides, the CDR3 is TGTGCCAGCAGCCCTCGTGGCGGAGTCTACGAGCAGTACTTC.

V is TRBV5-1 and J is TRBJ2-5; D might be TRBD1 (6 bases). V was cut by 0 bases and J by 2 bases, with 17 bases left in between. CDR1 is SGHRS, CDR2 YFSETQ, per germline. The CDR3 has 17 amino acids. The CDR3 region is CASSLGLTGTSQETQYF. The CDR3 DNA sequence: TGCGCCAGCAGCTTGGGGCTCACAGGGACCTCTCAAGAGACCCAGTACTTC.

This CDR3 reads CASSVGIAGNTDTQYF. As DNA, the CDR3 is TGTGCCAGCAGTGTCGGAATAGCGGGGAACACAGATACGCAGTATTTT. The rearrangement uses TRBV6-4 and TRBJ2-3, with TRBD2 matching 8 bases. This CDR3 has 16 amino acids. V dropped 4 bases and J dropped 2; count of bases not matched to a gene: 8. Germline V gene data show CDR1 as MRHNA and CDR2 as SNTAGT.

V gene TRBV4-3 combines with J gene TRBJ2-3, with D uncertain. The germline V gene has CDR1 LGHNA and CDR2 YSLEER. Trimming stripped 1 base from V and 7 bases from J, with 9 bases between. This CDR3 has 13 residues. The CDR3 protein is CASSQGERYTQYF. The DNA for the CDR3 is TGCGCCAGCAGCCAAGGAGAACGTTATACGCAGTATTTT.

The rearrangement uses TRBV6-5 and TRBJ2-7; 7 nucleotides line up with TRBD2. Germline-derived CDR1 and CDR2 are MNHEY and SVGAGI. With 5 bases clipped from V and 0 bases from J, the junction kept 4 bases outside the gene matches. This CDR3 comprises 14 residues. The CDR3 nucleotides read TGTGCCAGCAGTAGAGGCGGGAGCTCCTACGAGCAGTACTTC. It encodes CASSRGGSSYEQYF.

V is TRBV19 and J is TRBJ2-1; 9 bases match TRBD2. CDR1 is LNHDA, CDR2 SQIVND, per germline (reference sequence). The CDR3 is 17 residues long. Trimming took 6 bases from V and 0 from J; bases not matched to a gene: 9. The CDR3 is CASSRWGSGSSYNEQFF. CDR3 in DNA: TGTGCCAGTAGCCGTTGGGGTAGCGGGAGCTCCTACAATGAGCAGTTCTTC.

The genes are TRBV7-2 and TRBJ1-1, with 9 bases lining up with TRBD1. The CDR3 length is 14 residues. Trimming removed 5 bases from V and 5 bases from J; junction bases left unmatched: 6. Germline V CDR1 and CDR2: SGHTA, FQGNSA. This CDR3 reads CASSPDRGGTEAFF. CDR3 nucleotide sequence: TGTGCCAGCAGCCCGGACAGGGGAGGGACTGAAGCTTTCTTT.

This rearrangement joins TRBV5-1 to TRBJ2-7, with TRBD2 matching over 7 bases. From germline, CDR1 is SGHRS and CDR2 YFSETQ. The CDR3 loop spans 13 amino acids. After removal of 4 bases from V and 11 bases from J, the junction contained 12 bases not matched to a gene. Written as DNA, the CDR3 is TGCGCCAGCAGCCCACATGTTTCGGGGGGAGAGTACTTC. Its translation is CASSPHVSGGEYF.

This clone was seen a single time. This rearrangement joins TRBV5-1 to TRBJ2-3; D uncertain. Germline V gene data show CDR1 as SGHRS and CDR2 as YFSETQ. V lost 4 bases and J 0 bases, leaving 9 bases between the germline ends. This CDR3 contains 14 residues. CDR3 in DNA: TGCGCCAGCAGCGTACAGCCCAGCACAGATACGCAGTATTTT. Protein sequence: CASSVQPSTDTQYF.

The V call is TRBV25-1, the J call TRBJ2-5, with D possibly TRBD2 on 6 matching bases. Trimming took 8 bases from V and 7 from J, leaving 20 bases between them. The CDR3 sequence is 14 residues long. CDR1 and CDR2 from the germline V gene are MGHDK and SYGVNS. Written as DNA, the CDR3 is TGTGCCAGCGGCGGCGGGGCCGGTCGGGCGACCCAGTACTTC. It translates to CASGGGAGRATQYF.

CDR3 nucleotides: TGTGCCAGTAGTCTACAGGGCAATGAAAAACTGTTTTTT. This encodes CASSLQGNEKLFF. This chain uses TRBV19 with TRBJ1-4; the D gene is possibly TRBD1 (6 bases). This CDR3 is 13 amino acids long. The ends were cut back, 5 bases at V and 5 bases at J, with 9 bases in the middle. CDR1 LNHDA and CDR2 SQIVND come from the germline V gene (reference sequence).

The CDR3 reads CASSISSQNEQFF. In nucleotides, the CDR3 is TGTGCCAGTAGTATTAGTTCACAGAATGAGCAGTTCTTC. The chain combines TRBV19 with TRBJ2-1; no definite D call. Germline lookup yields CDR1 LNHDA and CDR2 SQIVND (reference sequence). V gave up 3 bases and J gave up 7 bases, with 10 bases separating them. CDR3 length: 13 residues.

The chain recombines TRBV30 with TRBJ2-2, with a possible D match to TRBD2 (5 bases). This CDR3 comprises 16 residues. Trimming cost V 3 bases and J 7 bases, with 21 bases left between them. From germline, CDR1 is GTSNPN and CDR2 SVGIG (reference sequence). Written as DNA, the CDR3 is TGTGCCTGGAGGGGTCCTGGACTCCACCCCCACGGGGAGCTGTTTTTT. It translates to CAWRGPGLHPHGELFF.

This sequence joins TRBV7-2 and TRBJ2-7; D possibly corresponds to TRBD2 (5 bases). The CDR3 is made up of 14 amino acids. Per germline, CDR1 SGHTA and CDR2 FQGNSA. Trimming took 2 bases from V and 2 from J, leaving 10 bases between them. The CDR3 loop reads CASSLTSGTYEQYF. The CDR3 coding sequence is TGTGCCAGCAGCTTAACAAGCGGTACCTACGAGCAGTACTTC.

The chain combines TRBV11-3 with TRBJ2-2; 13 bases agree with TRBD2. Germline CDR1 reads SGHNT; CDR2 reads YENEEA. The length of the CDR3 is 16 residues. The V segment lost 1 base and the J segment 5 bases; nucleotides outside the gene matches: 1. CDR3 region: CASSLGLAGGTGELFF. CDR3 coding DNA: TGTGCCAGCAGCTTAGGACTAGCGGGAGGTACCGGGGAGCTGTTTTTT.

The chain links TRBV6-7 to TRBJ1-1, with TRBD1 identical over 8 bases. TRBV6-7 is known as an ORF, though its function is uncertain. The CDR3 is 15 amino acids. The V gene end was trimmed by 7 bases and the J gene end by 1 base; junction bases not matched to a gene: 8. The CDR3 reads CASISTGGWNTEAFF. DNA for the CDR3: TGTGCCAGCATTTCTACAGGGGGGTGGAACACTGAAGCTTTCTTT.

J is TRBJ1-1 and V is TRBV27; a possible D gene is TRBD1 (5 bases). Per germline, CDR1 MNHEY and CDR2 SMNVEV (reference sequence). V was shortened by 3 bases and J by 6 bases, with 17 bases between the two germline ends. The CDR3 extends over 15 amino acids. This CDR3 reads CASSLMDPGHSEAFF. CDR3 nucleotide sequence: TGTGCCAGCAGTTTGATGGACCCCGGACATTCTGAAGCTTTCTTT.

The chain couples TRBV7-2 to TRBJ2-7, with D tentatively TRBD1 (6 bases). There are 12 residues in the CDR3. The germline V gene encodes CDR1 SGHTA and CDR2 FQGNSA. Trimming took off 4 bases at V and 3 bases at J, with 7 bases between the two ends. CDR3 DNA sequence: TGTGCCAGCAGCTCGACAGGCTACGAGCAGTACTTC. Protein product: CASSSTGYEQYF.

The CDR3 DNA reads TGTGCCAGCAGCACCGGGACATCTAGGGCCAACGTCCTGACTTTC. It codes for CASSTGTSRANVLTF. The V call is TRBV7-3, the J call TRBJ2-6, with D perhaps TRBD1 (6 bases). V shed 5 bases and J shed 5 bases, with 13 bases lying between them. The CDR3 consists of 15 residues. Germline V gene data show CDR1 as SGHTA and CDR2 as FQGTGA. Full variable domain (rest looked up from reference TRBV7-3 and TRBJ2-6): GAGVSQTPSNKVTEKGKYVELRCDPISGHTALYWYRQSLGQGPEFLIYFQGTGAADDSGLPNDRFFAVRPEGSVSTLKIQRTERGDSAVYLCASSTGTSRANVLTFGAGSRLTVL.

The V call is TRBV5-5, the J call TRBJ1-1, with D tentatively TRBD1 (6 bases). Germline loops: CDR1 SGHKS, CDR2 YYEKEE (reference sequence). With 6 bases removed from V and 7 bases from J, the gap between germline ends came to 19 bases. The CDR3 extends over 14 amino acids. As DNA, the CDR3 is TGTGCCAGCACGTCGGGGACAAGGGCGCTTGAAGCTTTCTTT. Its protein product is CASTSGTRALEAFF.

V gene TRBV28 combines with J gene TRBJ1-2; D is perhaps TRBD1 (6 bases). The CDR3 spans 13 residues. Looked up from germline, CDR1 is MDHEN and CDR2 is SYDVKM. Trimming took 6 bases from V and 3 from J, leaving 11 bases between them. CDR3 nucleotide sequence: TGTGCCAGCAGAAAACAGGGCCACTATGGCTACACCTTC. Protein product: CASRKQGHYGYTF.

The chain joins TRBV28 to TRBJ1-3, with 8 bases lining up with TRBD1. Per the germline V gene, CDR1 is MDHEN and CDR2 is SYDVKM. V lost 5 bases and J lost 3; bases outside the gene matches: 9. This CDR3 is built from 16 residues. The CDR3 sequence is CASSPPQGAFGNTIYF. The CDR3, as DNA: TGTGCCAGCAGTCCCCCCCAGGGGGCCTTTGGAAACACCATATATTTT. Full variable domain (rest looked up from reference TRBV28 and TRBJ1-3): DVKVTQSSRYLVKRTGEKVFLECVQDMDHENMFWYRQDPGLGLRLIYFSYDVKMKEKGDIPEGYSVSREKKERFSLILESASTNQTSMYLCASSPPQGAFGNTIYFGEGSWLTVV.

The rearrangement joins TRBV27 to TRBJ2-7, with 8 bases aligning to TRBD2. V lost 5 bases, J lost 6 bases, and 12 bases stayed unmatched. This CDR3 has 15 residues. CDR1 and CDR2 from the germline V gene are MNHEY and SMNVEV (reference sequence). The CDR3 DNA follows: TGTGCCAGCAGTGGAGCGGGAGCGCTCTCGGGCGAGCAGTACTTC. Encoded protein: CASSGAGALSGEQYF.

This clone has just one count. V is TRBV30 and J is TRBJ2-3; D is perhaps TRBD1 (5 bases). Germline V gene sequence: CDR1 GTSNPN, CDR2 SVGIG (reference sequence). CDR3 length: 15 amino acids. Trimming took 5 bases from V and 0 from J, leaving 15 bases between them. For the CDR3, the DNA is TGTGCCTGGCGGACACTTCGGGCTAGCACAGATACGCAGTATTTT. The encoded protein is CAWRTLRASTDTQYF.

The J gene is TRBJ2-5, the V gene TRBV12-5, with D perhaps matching TRBD1 (6 bases). Per the germline V gene, CDR1 is LGHNT and CDR2 is FRNRAP. V was shortened by 6 bases and J by 1 base, with 18 bases between the two germline ends. The CDR3 runs to 16 residues. The CDR3 loop is CASGGPRDMFQETQYF. CDR3 nucleotide sequence: TGTGCTAGTGGGGGTCCTCGGGACATGTTCCAAGAGACCCAGTACTTC.

V and J are TRBV5-1 and TRBJ2-3; the match to TRBD2 covers 9 bases. With V trimmed by 4 bases and J by 4 bases, 10 bases remained unmatched. There are 16 residues in the CDR3. In germline, CDR1 is SGHRS, CDR2 YFSETQ. CDR3 DNA: TGCGCCAGCAGCCCCTCCCGGCTAGCGGGATCAGATACGCAGTATTTT. This sequence encodes CASSPSRLAGSDTQYF.

V is TRBV6-1 and J is TRBJ2-2, with D maybe TRBD1 (5 bases). Germline assignment: CDR1 MNHNS and CDR2 SASEGT. This CDR3 region has 15 residues. V lost 10 bases, J lost 0 bases, and 15 bases lay in between. Here the CDR3 DNA reads TGTGCCACCAAGGGGTATTCGGCGAACACCGGGGAGCTGTTTTTT. This encodes CATKGYSANTGELFF.

V is TRBV6-1 and J is TRBJ2-3; 7 positions agree with TRBD1. V was pared by 0 bases and J by 9 bases, with 12 bases of the junction left unmatched. This CDR3 is built from 16 residues. Germline-derived CDR1 and CDR2 are MNHNS and SASEGT. CDR3 loop: CASSEALTGREGTQYF. In DNA, the CDR3 is TGTGCCAGCAGTGAAGCTCTGACAGGGAGAGAGGGAACGCAGTATTTT.

The rearrangement uses TRBV19 and TRBJ2-2; 14 nucleotides agree with TRBD2. J lost 0 bases, V lost 6 bases, and 6 bases had no gene match. CDR1 and CDR2 from the germline V gene are LNHDA and SQIVND (reference sequence). This CDR3 is 18 amino acids long. Here the CDR3 DNA reads TGTGCCAGTAGCACCGGACTAGCGGGAGGAGCGAACACCGGGGAGCTGTTTTTT. This encodes CASSTGLAGGANTGELFF.

The genes are TRBV7-9 and TRBJ2-5; possible D gene TRBD1, 5 bases. The ends were cut back, 1 base at V and 5 bases at J, with 14 bases in the middle. From germline, CDR1 is SEHNR and CDR2 FQNEAQ (reference sequence). The CDR3 runs to 15 residues. CDR3 protein: CASSLVQGGWETQYF. DNA for the CDR3: TGTGCCAGCAGCTTAGTGCAGGGCGGTTGGGAGACCCAGTACTTC.